This T cell receptor beta chain was sequenced for a study of blood T cell repertoires in COVID-19. Turning to the study itself: Spain, Italy and the United States supplied samples that represented acute and convalescent COVID-19. From T cells, B-cell-depleted T cells, or PBMCs came the material, which was cDNA or gDNA.

Two negative PCRs, clearance, or symptom resolution characterized the recovered Cohort 3 donors. This CDR3 contains 15 residues. The V end lost 0 bases, the J end lost 6 bases, and 12 bases lay between the germline ends. CDR1 is MNHEY, CDR2 SMNVEV, per germline (reference sequence). In the original analysis: Amplification of reference gene primers was used by the study to estimate nucleated cell counts. This table comes from immunoSEQ multiplex PCR, and its TCRdb copy is limited to in-frame clones, with some not included. V and J calls and clone size are copied from that table; D and trimming were computed from the DNA. The data contain some 150,000 clones, almost 80% of them singletons.

The source is a woman aged 50 to 60 who had recovered from COVID-19. V gene TRBV27 combines with J gene TRBJ1-5; D is possibly TRBD1 (5 bases). Sample: PBMCs or T cells enriched from blood (not recorded which). The CDR3 protein is CASSLSGGGSQPQHF. CDR3 nucleotides: TGTGCCAGCAGTTTATCGGGGGGAGGGAGTCAGCCCCAGCATTTT.